Listed here are 19 T cell receptor beta chains from one sample, sequenced in a study of regulatory T cells in long-lasting Graves disease (dated by TCRdb to about 2021). What this sample's time point label stands for: newly diagnosed GD, antithyroid drugs for less than 3 months. For both TCR sequencing and RNA sequencing, RNA was extracted from PBMCs in TRIzol. The library was built by means of multiplex PCR. Sequencing took place on an Illumina HiSeq 4000. TCR beta libraries were built with iRepertoire HTBI primers and Arm-PCR amplification of CDR3 regions. TCRdb applied fastp at Q25 and MiXCR to the public reads, then kept only in-frame beta chains. For every CDR3 protein sequence, its rows merge into one entry that carries the most common genes and DNA. Within this sample are hundreds of thousands of distinct CDR3 sequences, with approximately 16% of them counted one time only. About 25% of the sample is in the top ten clones.

These data were also reused for a study on T cells in Graves' hyperthyroidism and ophthalmopathy.

Sample: peripheral blood mononuclear cells (PBMCs), taken at new diagnosis, from a patient treated with antithyroid drugs. The receptors derive from a woman between 40 and 65 years old with Graves disease. Donor details come from another sample of the same person, matched by shared clones.

V usage is TRBV7-9 and J usage is TRBJ1-4; 7 nucleotides align to TRBD1. CDR1 and CDR2 (germline): SEHNR, FQNEAQ (reference sequence). The CDR3 is made up of 13 amino acids. J lost 8 bases, V lost 5 bases, and 5 bases had no gene match. DNA of the CDR3: TGTGCCAGCAGCCCCGGGACAGACGAAAAACTGTTTTTT. Translation: CASSPGTDEKLFF.

This clonotype was found many times. The V call is TRBV12-3 or TRBV12-4, the J call TRBJ2-1, with 12 bases aligning to TRBD2. The J segment lost 3 bases and the V segment lost 1 base, leaving 4 bases of the junction unmatched. The CDR3 spans 17 residues. CDR3 coding DNA: TGTGCCAGCAGTTTAGGGCTAGCGGGGGGGCTCTACAATGAGCAGTTCTTC. The encoded protein is CASSLGLAGGLYNEQFF.

The chain recombines TRBV6-2 or TRBV6-3 with TRBJ1-3; TRBD1 might be the D (5 bases). The CDR3 contains 16 residues. In germline, CDR1 is MNHEY, CDR2 SVGEGT. Trimming pared 4 bases from V and 4 bases from J, leaving 17 bases between. The CDR3 coding sequence is TGTGCCAGCAGTTTACGACAGCCCGGAGACGGAAACACCATATATTTT. Translating gives CASSLRQPGDGNTIYF.

Details on this clonotype: A read error may be the cause here, since a much bigger clone is one base away. The chain employs TRBV11-2 and TRBJ1-1, with a tentative D call TRBD1 (6 bases). The length of the CDR3 is 13 residues. V lost 5 bases to trimming and J lost 11 bases, with 18 bases between them. Per the germline V gene, CDR1 is SGHAT and CDR2 is FQNNGV. CDR3: CASSHGTPDSAFF. The CDR3 DNA follows: TGTGCCAGCAGCCACGGGACACCCGATAGCGCTTTCTTT.

This clonotype was counted at least ten times. This chain links TRBV20-1 with TRBJ2-1, with 8 positions matching TRBD2. Germline V gene sequence: CDR1 DFQATT, CDR2 SNEGSKA (reference sequence). CDR3 length equals 13 residues. With V trimmed by 1 base and J by 6 bases, 2 bases remained unmatched. CDR3 coding DNA: TGCAGTGCTAGAGGGGCGGGGGGCAATGAGCAGTTCTTC. It is translated as CSARGAGGNEQFF.

This clonotype was seen only once. The gene calls are TRBV12-3 or TRBV12-4 and TRBJ2-1; D possibly matches TRBD1 or TRBD2 (6 bases each). CDR3 length: 15 amino acids. Trimming pared 7 bases from V and 0 bases from J, leaving 13 bases between. CDR3: CASTQQGGSYNEQFF. For the CDR3, the DNA is TGTGCCAGCACCCAACAGGGAGGCTCCTACAATGAGCAGTTCTTC.

Ten or more counts support this clonotype. V is TRBV2 and J is TRBJ2-7; D remains ambiguous. The V gene's germline CDR1 is SNHLY and CDR2 FYNNEI. CDR3 length: 13 amino acids. The V gene lost 3 bases and the J gene lost 0 bases, with 6 bases spanning the gap. The CDR3 protein is CASSDGISYEQYF. DNA of the CDR3: TGTGCCAGCAGTGACGGCATCTCCTACGAGCAGTACTTC.

This clonotype was detected only a few times. This chain uses TRBV3-1 with TRBJ1-2; D is undetermined. The CDR3 extends over 14 amino acids. Trimming stripped 2 bases from V and 7 bases from J, with 14 bases between. In germline, CDR1 is LGHDT, CDR2 YNNKEL (reference sequence). The CDR3 coding sequence is TGTGCCAGCAGCCAACGCGTAGCCGCGCGTGGCTACACCTTC. This gives the protein CASSQRVAARGYTF.

This clonotype was detected many times. The rearrangement links TRBV18 to TRBJ1-1; TRBD1 aligns across 11 bases. The CDR3 contains 15 residues. Germline V gene lookup returns CDR1 KGHSH and CDR2 LQKENI. J gave up 6 bases and V 1 base, and 4 bases lay outside the gene matches. As DNA, the CDR3 is TGTGCCAGCTCACCACAAAGGACAGGGGGCGCTGAAGCTTTCTTT. This encodes CASSPQRTGGAEAFF.

The chain uses TRBV27 and TRBJ1-5; D is unclear. Germline V gene lookup returns CDR1 MNHEY and CDR2 SMNVEV (reference sequence). The CDR3 is 13 amino acids. The germline V and J ends were trimmed by 5 bases and 5 bases, with 10 bases remaining between them. In nucleotides, the CDR3 is TGTGCCAGCAGTCTCCTGTTCGATCAGCCCCAGCATTTT. Protein product: CASSLLFDQPQHF.

The table lists this clonotype with many counts. The chain couples TRBV29-1 to TRBJ1-1; 7 nucleotides line up with TRBD1. J lost 5 bases, V lost 6 bases, and 9 bases had no gene match. Germline loops: CDR1 SQVTM, CDR2 ANQGSEA. This CDR3 spans 13 amino acids. The DNA for the CDR3 is TGCAGCGTGGGGGCCTTGGGACAGACTGAAGCTTTCTTT. This codes for CSVGALGQTEAFF.

There are many counts of this clonotype. J is TRBJ2-1 and V is TRBV2; 9 bases are a match to TRBD1. Germline V gene sequence: CDR1 SNHLY, CDR2 FYNNEI. The V and J ends lost 6 bases and 8 bases, in that order; junction bases with no gene match: 8. This CDR3 comprises 14 residues. This CDR3 is CASRTGQGLDEQFF. CDR3 nucleotide sequence: TGTGCCAGCAGGACTGGACAGGGGTTGGATGAGCAGTTCTTC.

This clonotype showed up many times. The chain has TRBV18 and TRBJ1-2; no definite D call. Germline CDR1 and CDR2: KGHSH and LQKENI. V gave up 4 bases and J gave up 0 bases, with 15 bases separating them. This CDR3 comprises 16 residues. The CDR3 loop is CASSRPEATPNYGYTF. The CDR3 DNA reads as TGTGCCAGCTCACGTCCCGAGGCCACACCTAACTATGGCTACACCTTC.

The chain carries TRBV19 and TRBJ2-3; D possibly corresponds to TRBD2 (6 bases). This CDR3 comprises 13 residues. V was shortened by 6 bases and J by 8 bases, with 15 bases between the two germline ends. CDR1 LNHDA and CDR2 SQIVND come from the germline V gene (reference sequence). CDR3 in amino acids: CASRHLQAGTQYF. Written as DNA, the CDR3 is TGTGCCAGTAGACATCTCCAAGCGGGTACGCAGTATTTT.

In its sample, this clonotype was seen a few times. The chain carries TRBV24-1 and TRBJ2-1, with 7 nucleotides matching TRBD2. Per germline, CDR1 KGHDR and CDR2 SFDVKD. The CDR3 is made up of 14 amino acids. The V segment lost 5 bases and the J segment 0 bases; nucleotides outside the gene matches: 0. CDR3 coding DNA: TGTGCCACCAGTGGGGGGGGCTCCTACAATGAGCAGTTCTTC. Translating gives CATSGGGSYNEQFF.

This clonotype was counted a few times. The genes are TRBV19 and TRBJ1-1; TRBD1 aligns across 10 bases. Germline V gene data show CDR1 as LNHDA and CDR2 as SQIVND (reference sequence). The CDR3 spans 14 residues. Trimming removed 3 bases from V and 5 bases from J; junction bases left unmatched: 3. The CDR3 DNA reads as TGTGCCAGTAGTATCGGGACAGGGGCAACTGAAGCTTTCTTT. Translation: CASSIGTGATEAFF.

The chain links TRBV2 to TRBJ1-4; D gene ambiguous. Per germline, CDR1 SNHLY and CDR2 FYNNEI. The CDR3 spans 13 residues. Trimming shortened V by 7 bases and J by 3 bases, and 9 bases separated the two germline ends. The CDR3 nucleotides are TGTGCCAGCAAGGGCCGACCTAATGAAAAACTGTTTTTT. Encoded protein: CASKGRPNEKLFF.

Points on this clonotype: The junction departs from germline at one end; a sequencing error may be responsible. The chain employs TRBV19 and TRBJ2-1, with D perhaps matching TRBD1 (5 bases). CDR1 is LNHDA and CDR2 is SQIVND in the germline V gene (reference sequence). The CDR3 runs 14 residues. CDR3 DNA sequence: TGTGCCAGTGGTATCCAGGGATCCTACAATGAGCAGTTCTTC. Its protein product is CASGIQGSYNEQFF.

This clonotype came up a few times. The chain uses TRBV4-2 and TRBJ1-5, with 7 bases that match TRBD1. Germline assignment: CDR1 LGHNA and CDR2 YNFKEQ. V shed 2 bases and J 1 base; nucleotides not matched to a gene: 2. The CDR3 has 15 amino acids. The chain's CDR3 is CASSQKGQSNQPQHF. For the CDR3, the DNA is TGTGCCAGCAGCCAAAAGGGACAGAGCAATCAGCCCCAGCATTTT.